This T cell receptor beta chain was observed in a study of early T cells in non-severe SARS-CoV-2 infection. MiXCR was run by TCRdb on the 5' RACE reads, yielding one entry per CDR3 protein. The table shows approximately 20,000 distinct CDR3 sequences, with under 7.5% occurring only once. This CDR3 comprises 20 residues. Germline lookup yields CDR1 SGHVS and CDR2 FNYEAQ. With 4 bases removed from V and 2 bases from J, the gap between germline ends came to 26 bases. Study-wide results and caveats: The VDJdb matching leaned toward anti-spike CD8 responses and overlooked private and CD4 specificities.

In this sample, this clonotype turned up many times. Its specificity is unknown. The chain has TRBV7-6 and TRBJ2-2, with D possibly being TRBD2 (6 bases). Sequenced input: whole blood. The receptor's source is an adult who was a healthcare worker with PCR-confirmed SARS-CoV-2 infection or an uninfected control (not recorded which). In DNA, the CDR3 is TGTGCCAGCAGCTCGCCCGAGGAGGGGACCTCGAATGGCAACACCGGGGAGCTGTTTTTT. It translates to CASSSPEEGTSNGNTGELFF.